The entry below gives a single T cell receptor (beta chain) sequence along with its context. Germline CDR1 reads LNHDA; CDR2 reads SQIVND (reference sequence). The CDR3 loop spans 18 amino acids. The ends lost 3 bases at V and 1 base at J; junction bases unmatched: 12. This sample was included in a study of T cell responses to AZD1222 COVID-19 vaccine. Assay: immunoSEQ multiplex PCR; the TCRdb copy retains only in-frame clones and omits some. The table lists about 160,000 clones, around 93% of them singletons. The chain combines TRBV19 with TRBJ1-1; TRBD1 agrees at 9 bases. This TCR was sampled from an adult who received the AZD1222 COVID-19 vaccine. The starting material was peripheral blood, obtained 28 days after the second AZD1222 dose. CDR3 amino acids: CASSIPGTGRLSNTEAFF. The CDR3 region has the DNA TGTGCCAGTAGTATCCCTGGGACAGGGAGGCTCTCGAACACTGAAGCTTTCTTT.